The 27 T cell receptor beta chains in this list originate from one sample, sequenced in a study of cytomegalovirus exposure and HLA in healthy donors. Primers included in the PCR were 60 Vbeta and 13 Jbeta primers. Repertoires were generated with immunoSEQ multiplex PCR, while TCRdb's copy carries only in-frame clones and drops some. The sample has 150,000 to 200,000 clones, approximately 80% seen once. Sequences were obtained from PBMCs. These receptors were obtained from a woman aged 45-60 years in good health and CMV-seronegative.

This chain joins TRBV6-5 and TRBJ1-2; D ambiguous. Germline CDR1 reads MNHEY; CDR2 reads SVGAGI. The CDR3 runs to 13 residues. V gave up 3 bases and J gave up 10 bases, with 15 bases separating them. The CDR3 DNA sequence: TGTGCCAGCAGTTATGGCCCGGTTAGCACCTACACCTTC. It encodes CASSYGPVSTYTF.

This clone showed up just once. The J gene is TRBJ2-3, the V gene TRBV7-3; 12 nucleotides agree with TRBD2. V lost 4 bases to trimming and J lost 7 bases; unmatched junction nucleotides: 6. The length of the CDR3 is 15 residues. The V gene's germline CDR1 is SGHTA and CDR2 FQGTGA. The CDR3 region has the DNA TGTGCCAGCAGCTCGACTAGCGGGAGAGGGAATACGCAGTATTTT. Protein product: CASSSTSGRGNTQYF.

The rearrangement uses TRBV28 and TRBJ1-2; unclear D gene. With 6 bases removed from V and 2 bases from J, the gap between germline ends came to 10 bases. CDR3 length equals 13 residues. The germline CDR1 and CDR2 sequences are MDHEN and SYDVKM. For the CDR3, the DNA is TGTGCCAGCAGCTCCCCCGGGAACTATGGCTACACCTTC. Translation: CASSSPGNYGYTF.

The chain recombines TRBV29-1 with TRBJ1-2; D not certain. V was shortened by 1 base and J by 3 bases, with 9 bases between the two germline ends. The CDR3 spans 13 residues. Germline CDR1 is SQVTM and CDR2 is ANQGSEA. The CDR3 is CSVEVSEHYGYTF. For the CDR3, the DNA is TGCAGCGTTGAAGTGTCAGAACACTATGGCTACACCTTC.

This chain links TRBV6-1 with TRBJ1-1; D is unresolved. There are 11 residues in the CDR3. CDR1 and CDR2 from the germline V gene are MNHNS and SASEGT. The germline V and J ends were trimmed by 3 bases and 7 bases, with 6 bases remaining between them. Here the CDR3 reads CASSDASEAFF. As DNA, the CDR3 is TGTGCCAGCAGTGATGCGAGTGAAGCTTTCTTT.

This chain joins TRBV28 and TRBJ1-2, with 9 bases lining up with TRBD1. The CDR3 runs to 16 residues. J gave up 2 bases and V 2 bases, and 6 bases lay outside the gene matches. Germline V CDR1 and CDR2: MDHEN, SYDVKM. The CDR3 DNA sequence: TGTGCCAGCAGTTTAGGGGGGGACAGGGACAACTATGGCTACACCTTC. It translates to CASSLGGDRDNYGYTF.

V gene TRBV15 combines with J gene TRBJ2-2; D might be TRBD1 (5 bases). V was pared by 8 bases and J by 0 bases, with 10 bases between. The CDR3 consists of 14 residues. The V gene's germline CDR1 is LNHNV and CDR2 YYDKDF (reference sequence). In DNA form, the CDR3 reads TGTGCCACCGCCGACAGTGCGAACACCGGGGAGCTGTTTTTT. Translated: CATADSANTGELFF.

In its sample, this clone was seen a few times. The CDR3 DNA follows: TGTGCCAGCAGTGAACTAGCGGGAGTAAGGTCCTACGAGCAGTACTTC. Amino acids: CASSELAGVRSYEQYF. This chain connects TRBV25-1 to TRBJ2-7; 10 bases agree with TRBD2. Germline assignment: CDR1 MGHDK and CDR2 SYGVNS. The V segment lost 2 bases and the J segment 1 base; nucleotides outside the gene matches: 5. The CDR3 is 16 amino acids.

The chain recombines TRBV5-1 with TRBJ2-2; D is possibly TRBD2 (6 bases). The CDR3 totals 12 residues. In germline, CDR1 is SGHRS, CDR2 YFSETQ. The ends were cut back, 3 bases at V and 8 bases at J, with 8 bases in the middle. The CDR3 region is CASSWGEGELFF. The CDR3, as DNA: TGCGCCAGCAGCTGGGGGGAAGGGGAGCTGTTTTTT.

The J gene is TRBJ1-6, the V gene TRBV28; D is unclear. Germline V gene lookup returns CDR1 MDHEN and CDR2 SYDVKM. The CDR3 consists of 15 residues. V was clipped by 2 bases and J by 14 bases, with 19 bases between them. CDR3 loop: CASSLHRTSLWTLHF. The CDR3 bases are TGTGCCAGCAGTTTACACAGAACGTCTCTATGGACCCTCCACTTT.

This clone has just one count. This chain connects TRBV5-1 to TRBJ2-2; D is undetermined. The CDR3 is 14 residues long. V lost 4 bases and J lost 0, with 7 bases in between. Germline V gene lookup returns CDR1 SGHRS and CDR2 YFSETQ. This CDR3 is CASSPDTNTGELFF. CDR3 nucleotides: TGCGCCAGCAGCCCAGATACGAACACCGGGGAGCTGTTTTTT.

The rearrangement uses TRBV4-3 and TRBJ2-2; possibly TRBD1 for D (5 bases). This CDR3 has 15 amino acids. The germline V and J ends were trimmed by 1 base and 2 bases, with 8 bases remaining between them. The germline gives CDR1 LGHNA, CDR2 YSLEER. The CDR3 DNA reads as TGCGCCAGCAGCCAAGGACAGAGAAACACCGGGGAGCTGTTTTTT. This gives the protein CASSQGQRNTGELFF.

This clone was picked up a small number of times. The chain employs TRBV7-6 and TRBJ1-4, with 7 bases that match TRBD1. CDR1 is SGHVS and CDR2 is FNYEAQ in the germline V gene. The CDR3 sequence is 18 residues long. Germline trimming cut 4 bases from V and 7 bases from J; bases unmatched to any gene: 18. The CDR3 nucleotides read TGTGCCAGCAGCTCCGGACAGGCTTATTCATTTTTGGCTGAAAAACTGTTTTTT. Translation gives CASSSGQAYSFLAEKLFF.

J is TRBJ2-7 and V is TRBV7-2; perhaps TRBD1 as D (6 bases). CDR3 length: 16 amino acids. Germline CDR1 reads SGHTA; CDR2 reads FQGNSA. The V end was cut by 3 bases, the J end by 3 bases, with 18 bases between. The CDR3 reads CASSLDSLESFYEQYF. Written as DNA, the CDR3 is TGTGCCAGCAGCTTGGACAGCCTGGAAAGTTTCTACGAGCAGTACTTC.

The sample holds a few counts of this clone. The rearrangement joins TRBV5-4 to TRBJ2-7; D gene uncertain. The germline V gene has CDR1 SGHNT and CDR2 YYREEE (reference sequence). The ends were cut back, 10 bases at V and 2 bases at J, with 19 bases in the middle. CDR3 length equals 14 residues. For the CDR3, the DNA is TGTGCCCCACCTTCGTCTACTTTGACCTACGAGCAGTACTTC. Residues: CAPPSSTLTYEQYF.

On this clone: Other DNA sequences in this specimen translate into the identical CDR3. The chain carries TRBV6-1 and TRBJ2-1; 12 nucleotides line up with TRBD2. From germline, CDR1 is MNHNS and CDR2 SASEGT. This CDR3 has 15 amino acids. After removal of 1 base from V and 7 bases from J, the junction contained 2 bases not matched to a gene. The chain's CDR3 is CASSEGLAGANEQFF. CDR3 nucleotide sequence: TGTGCCAGCAGTGAAGGACTAGCGGGAGCAAATGAGCAGTTCTTC.

The rearrangement joins TRBV28 to TRBJ2-1, with 7 positions matching TRBD1. V was clipped by 5 bases and J by 2 bases; unmatched bases: 9. The CDR3 consists of 16 residues. Germline V CDR1 and CDR2: MDHEN, SYDVKM. The CDR3, as DNA: TGTGCCAGCAGTCCAGGGACAGTTTTTACCTACAATGAGCAGTTCTTC. This translates into CASSPGTVFTYNEQFF. Combining the CDR3 with reference TRBV28 and TRBJ2-1 gives the whole variable domain DVKVTQSSRYLVKRTGEKVFLECVQDMDHENMFWYRQDPGLGLRLIYFSYDVKMKEKGDIPEGYSVSREKKERFSLILESASTNQTSMYLCASSPGTVFTYNEQFFGPGTRLTVL.

The chain links TRBV29-1 to TRBJ2-5; 7 nucleotides match TRBD2. Germline trimming cut 7 bases from V and 5 bases from J; bases unmatched to any gene: 4. The CDR3 runs 11 residues. Germline assignment: CDR1 SQVTM and CDR2 ANQGSEA. CDR3 sequence: CSATSSETQYF. The CDR3 DNA is TGCAGCGCGACTAGCTCGGAGACCCAGTACTTC.

In this sample, this clone turned up once. The V call is TRBV11-1, the J call TRBJ2-7; D might be TRBD2 (6 bases). Trimming removed 6 bases from V and 0 bases from J, with 12 bases in between. Germline V CDR1 and CDR2: SGHAT, FQDESV (reference sequence). The CDR3 spans 14 residues. The CDR3 DNA follows: TGTGCCAGCAGTACTAGCACGAGCTCCTACGAGCAGTACTTC. This encodes CASSTSTSSYEQYF.

This chain joins TRBV7-9 and TRBJ1-2, with 7 bases identical to TRBD1. The trim removed 1 base at V and 4 bases at J, leaving 6 bases unmatched. The CDR3 has 15 amino acids. Germline CDR1 is SEHNR and CDR2 is FQNEAQ (reference sequence). The CDR3 loop is CASSLVSRGLYGYTF. The CDR3 region has the DNA TGTGCCAGCAGCTTAGTATCAAGGGGGCTCTATGGCTACACCTTC.

This clone is labeled medium-sized. The gene calls are TRBV29-1 and TRBJ1-1; TRBD1 aligns across 12 bases. V gave up 3 bases and J gave up 1 base; unmatched junction bases: 6. The CDR3 covers 16 residues. Per germline, CDR1 SQVTM and CDR2 ANQGSEA. CDR3 nucleotide sequence: TGCAGCGTTGATGAGGGACAGGGGGCTACGAACACTGAAGCTTTCTTT. This encodes CSVDEGQGATNTEAFF. Variable domain in full (rest from reference TRBV29-1 and TRBJ1-1): SAVISQKPSRDICQRGTSLTIQCQVDSQVTMMFWYRQQPGQSLTLIATANQGSEATYESGFVIDKFPISRPNLTFSTLTVSNMSPEDSSIYLCSVDEGQGATNTEAFFGQGTRLTVV.

The chain employs TRBV7-6 and TRBJ2-7; D call uncertain. CDR3 length: 13 residues. V was pared by 0 bases and J by 2 bases, with 5 bases between. Germline CDR1 and CDR2: SGHVS and FNYEAQ. Written as DNA, the CDR3 is TGTGCCAGCAGCTTAGCCCCAACCTACGAGCAGTACTTC. This gives the protein CASSLAPTYEQYF.

The CDR3 DNA reads TGTGCCAGCAGTCAGGCCAGGGGGGCAGATACGCAGTATTTT. As protein: CASSQARGADTQYF. J is TRBJ2-3 and V is TRBV2; D possibly corresponds to TRBD1 (7 bases). This CDR3 comprises 14 residues. V dropped 5 bases and J dropped 4 bases, with 13 bases sitting between them. CDR1 and CDR2 (germline): SNHLY, FYNNEI. The full variable domain, with the rest looked up from reference TRBV2 and TRBJ2-3, is EPEVTQTPSHQVTQMGQEVILRCVPISNHLYFYWYRQILGQKVEFLVSFYNNEISEKSEIFDDQFSVERPDGSNFTLKIRSTKLEDSAMYFCASSQARGADTQYFGPGTRLTVL.

This clone appeared once. The chain couples TRBV18 to TRBJ2-4, with a weak D call TRBD2 (5 bases). The CDR3 runs 15 residues. The ends were cut back, 4 bases at V and 3 bases at J, with 13 bases in the middle. Germline V gene lookup returns CDR1 KGHSH and CDR2 LQKENI. The DNA of the CDR3 is TGTGCCAGCTCACGGACGGAACGGGGCAAAAACATTCAGTACTTC. This translates into CASSRTERGKNIQYF. The entire variable domain, with the rest obtained from reference TRBV18 and TRBJ2-4, is as follows: NAGVMQNPRHLVRRRGQEARLRCSPMKGHSHVYWYRQLPEEGLKFMVYLQKENIIDESGMPKERFSAEFPKEGPSILRIQQVVRGDSAAYFCASSRTERGKNIQYFGAGTRLSVL.

The gene calls are TRBV20-1 and TRBJ2-4; no clear D gene. V was shortened by 3 bases and J by 16 bases, with 16 bases between the two germline ends. The germline gives CDR1 DFQATT, CDR2 SNEGSKA (reference sequence). This CDR3 contains 11 residues. The CDR3 spells CSASPGPVGYF. Written as DNA, the CDR3 is TGCAGTGCTAGTCCAGGCCCCGTAGGATACTTC.

This sequence joins TRBV5-1 and TRBJ1-2, with TRBD1 as a possible D gene (5 bases). V lost 0 bases and J 5 bases, leaving 14 bases between the germline ends. Germline V lookup: CDR1 SGHRS, CDR2 YFSETQ. CDR3 length equals 15 residues. The CDR3 loop reads CASSLAFQGSYGYTF. CDR3 sequence (DNA): TGCGCCAGCAGCTTGGCATTTCAGGGATCGTATGGCTACACCTTC.

The V call is TRBV9, the J call TRBJ2-1; 10 bases line up with TRBD2. This CDR3 has 17 amino acids. Germline V gene data show CDR1 as SGDLS and CDR2 as YYNGEE. V trimming: 4 bases; J trimming: 9 bases; junction bases outside the gene matches: 16. CDR3 sequence: CASSPGAPTSGLAEQFF. In DNA, the CDR3 is TGTGCCAGCAGCCCCGGGGCCCCGACTAGCGGGCTTGCTGAGCAGTTCTTC.